This paragraph covers one T cell receptor (beta chain) sequence. V dropped 4 bases and J dropped 5 bases, with 9 bases sitting between them. From germline, CDR1 is SGHRS and CDR2 YFSETQ. The CDR3 length is 12 residues. Seattle participants joined during active infection and were tracked over time. The source of the sample is a study of blood T cell repertoires in COVID-19. Study as a whole: Nucleic acid was either cDNA or gDNA, and it came from T cells, B-cell-depleted T cells, or PBMCs.

In the study's own analysis: Reference gene primers were amplified, and this amplification served to estimate nucleated cell counts. Libraries were prepared by immunoSEQ multiplex PCR; TCRdb keeps only in-frame clonotypes and omits some of them. V, J and clone size are taken as reported in that table, and D and trimming were inferred from the DNA itself. The sample lists about 250,000 clones; 65% to 85% were seen once. V usage is TRBV5-1 and J usage is TRBJ2-5; the D gene is possibly TRBD1 (5 bases). The sequence was collected from an older person with COVID-19, enrolled during active disease. The sequenced sample was peripheral blood. Here the CDR3 reads CASSIQGETQYF. The CDR3, as DNA: TGCGCCAGCAGCATTCAGGGCGAGACCCAGTACTTC.